This T cell receptor (beta chain) was profiled in a study of shared clonotypes between healthy human individuals. The overall study: A couple of women and a few men aged 18 to 49 made up the donors. Overall study findings and caveats: Naive CD4 clonotype sharing across a few donors was approximately 5%. Larger estimated richness was generally seen in naive subsets than in memory subsets.

For this clone: As yet, its antigen is unknown.

Measured with immunoSEQ multiplex PCR; TCRdb has only the in-frame clones, and not every one. The sample includes approximately 2,000,000 clones, 93% of them seen just once. The V end was cut by 1 base, the J end by 3 bases, with 17 bases between. The CDR3 spans 17 residues. Per germline, CDR1 SGHRS and CDR2 YFSETQ. Naive CD8 cells, CD45RO-negative and positively selected for CCR7, excluded terminally differentiated effector memory CD45RA+ cells. This rearrangement joins TRBV5-1 to TRBJ1-3; perhaps TRBD1 as D (5 bases). The sequenced sample was naive CD8+ T cells from PBMCs. The TCR sequence derives from a man in his late teens or twenties in good health. Some clones in this sample may be carry-over from other donors' samples. Here the CDR3 DNA reads TGCGCCAGCAGCTTGTGGGTTGGACGGGGGAGTGGAAACACCATATATTTT. This codes for CASSLWVGRGSGNTIYF.